Listed here are 3 T cell receptor beta chains from one sample, sequenced in a study of blood T cell repertoires in COVID-19. The data were produced by immunoSEQ multiplex PCR, yet TCRdb's version contains in-frame clones alone and is incomplete. The table lists 100,000 to 120,000 clones, under 80% of them singletons. Sequences were obtained from peripheral blood. These receptors all come from a woman in her seventies with acute or convalescent COVID-19.

The chain combines TRBV5-1 with TRBJ1-1, with 7 nucleotides matching TRBD1. From germline, CDR1 is SGHRS and CDR2 YFSETQ. CDR3 length equals 11 residues. V shed 0 bases, J shed 10 bases, and the junction held 0 bases outside the gene matches. CDR3 sequence (DNA): TGCGCCAGCAGCTTGGGACAGGGAGCTTTCTTT. Translated, it gives CASSLGQGAFF.

The chain links TRBV6-2 or TRBV6-3 to TRBJ2-7; possible D gene TRBD2, 6 bases. CDR1 and CDR2 (germline): MNHEY, SVGEGT. V lost 2 bases and J 1 base, leaving 15 bases between the germline ends. The CDR3 runs 16 residues. The CDR3 nucleotides are TGTGCCAGCAGTTACGCTTTCACCGGGACTTCCTACGAGCAGTACTTC. Its translation is CASSYAFTGTSYEQYF.

This chain uses TRBV19 with TRBJ1-1; D remains ambiguous. There are 12 residues in the CDR3. Germline CDR1 is LNHDA and CDR2 is SQIVND (reference sequence). Trimming took 3 bases from V and 10 from J, leaving 12 bases between them. This CDR3 is CASSIEPERAFF. In DNA form, the CDR3 reads TGTGCCAGTAGTATTGAACCCGAGCGAGCTTTCTTT.